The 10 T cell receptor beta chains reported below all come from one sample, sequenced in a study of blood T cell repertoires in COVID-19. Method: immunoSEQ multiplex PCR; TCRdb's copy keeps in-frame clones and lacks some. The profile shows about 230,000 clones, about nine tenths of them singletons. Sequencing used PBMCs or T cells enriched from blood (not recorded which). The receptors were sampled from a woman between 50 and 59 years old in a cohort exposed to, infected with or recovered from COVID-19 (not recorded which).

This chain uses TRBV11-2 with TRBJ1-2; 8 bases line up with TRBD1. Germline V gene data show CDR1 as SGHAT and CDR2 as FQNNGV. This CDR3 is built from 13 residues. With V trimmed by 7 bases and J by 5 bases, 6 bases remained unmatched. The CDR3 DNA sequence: TGTGCCAGCACCCACACAGGGGGTTATGGCTACACCTTC. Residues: CASTHTGGYGYTF.

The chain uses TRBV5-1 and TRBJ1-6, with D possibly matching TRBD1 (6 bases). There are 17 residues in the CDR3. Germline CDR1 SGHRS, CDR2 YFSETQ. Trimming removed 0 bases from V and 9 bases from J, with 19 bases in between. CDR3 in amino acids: CASSLASGGALVSPLHF. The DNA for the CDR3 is TGCGCCAGCAGCTTGGCCTCGGGGGGGGCGCTTGTTTCACCCCTCCACTTT.

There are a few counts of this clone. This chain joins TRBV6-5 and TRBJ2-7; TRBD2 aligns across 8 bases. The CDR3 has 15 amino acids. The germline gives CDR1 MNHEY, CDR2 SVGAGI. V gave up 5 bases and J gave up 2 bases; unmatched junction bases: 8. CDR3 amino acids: CASSILAGPAYEQYF. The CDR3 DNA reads TGTGCCAGCAGTATATTAGCGGGACCCGCCTACGAGCAGTACTTC.

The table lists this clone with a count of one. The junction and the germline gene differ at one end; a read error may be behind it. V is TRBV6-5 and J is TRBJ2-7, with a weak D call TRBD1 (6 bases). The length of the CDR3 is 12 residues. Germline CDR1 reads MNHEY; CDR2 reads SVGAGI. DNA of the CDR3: TGTGCCAGCAGTTACTGGCAGGGGCCAATCCACTTC. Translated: CASSYWQGPIHF.

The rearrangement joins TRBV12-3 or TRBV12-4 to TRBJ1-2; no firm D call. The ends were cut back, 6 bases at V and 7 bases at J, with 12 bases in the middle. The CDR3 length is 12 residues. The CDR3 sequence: CASSPRRAGYTF. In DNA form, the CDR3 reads TGTGCCAGCAGCCCCCGGAGGGCTGGCTACACCTTC.

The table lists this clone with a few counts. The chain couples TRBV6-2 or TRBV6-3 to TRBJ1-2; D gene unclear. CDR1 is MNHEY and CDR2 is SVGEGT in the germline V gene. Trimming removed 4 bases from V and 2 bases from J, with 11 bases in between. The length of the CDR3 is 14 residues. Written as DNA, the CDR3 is TGTGCCAGCAGTTCGTTCGGTAAAAACTATGGCTACACCTTC. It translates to CASSSFGKNYGYTF.

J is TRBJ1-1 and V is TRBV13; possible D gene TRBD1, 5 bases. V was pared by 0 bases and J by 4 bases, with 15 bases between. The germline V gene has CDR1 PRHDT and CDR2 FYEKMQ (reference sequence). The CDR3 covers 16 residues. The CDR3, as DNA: TGTGCCAGCAGCTTAGGGACAGCGGGGAAGGTCACTGAAGCTTTCTTT. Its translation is CASSLGTAGKVTEAFF.

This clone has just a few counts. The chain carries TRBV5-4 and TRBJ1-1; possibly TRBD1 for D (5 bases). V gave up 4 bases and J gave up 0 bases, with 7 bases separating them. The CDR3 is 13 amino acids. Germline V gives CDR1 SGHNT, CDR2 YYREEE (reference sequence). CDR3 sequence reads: CASSPRVNTEAFF. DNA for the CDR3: TGTGCCAGCAGCCCCAGGGTGAACACTGAAGCTTTCTTT.

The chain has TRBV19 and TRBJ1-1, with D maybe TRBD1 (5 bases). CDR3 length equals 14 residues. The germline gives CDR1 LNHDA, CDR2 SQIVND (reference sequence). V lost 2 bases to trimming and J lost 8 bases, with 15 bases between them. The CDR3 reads CASSIRRETAEAFF. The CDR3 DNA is TGTGCCAGTAGTATAAGGCGTGAGACAGCCGAAGCTTTCTTT.

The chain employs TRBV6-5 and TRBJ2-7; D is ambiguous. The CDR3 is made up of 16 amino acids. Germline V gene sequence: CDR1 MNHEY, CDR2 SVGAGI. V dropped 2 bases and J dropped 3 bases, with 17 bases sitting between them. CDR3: CASSYRFSTEFYEQYF. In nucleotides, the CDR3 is TGTGCCAGCAGTTACCGTTTCAGTACAGAATTCTACGAGCAGTACTTC.